This entry concerns a single T cell receptor beta chain. This sample is drawn from a study of blood T cells in healthy people across ages. The use of a sample-barcoded 5' primer and a J-beta primer mix characterized a second PCR of 7 to 11 cycles. TCRdb re-derived calls from the 5' RACE reads in MiXCR, one entry per CDR3 protein. Seen here are 750,000 to 950,000 distinct CDR3 sequences, around 24% observed once, and the top ten hold about 2.9%. The data also belong to a second study, concerning T cells of mothers and their children.

The sequencing sample was made of blood. This TCR was sampled from a boy between 5 and 17 years old in good health.

DNA of the CDR3: TGCAGTGCTAAGTGGGGAGGAGACACAGATACGCAGTATTTT. Amino acids: CSAKWGGDTDTQYF. This chain links TRBV20-1 with TRBJ2-3; a weak D match, TRBD2 (6 bases). V was pared by 4 bases and J by 2 bases, with 13 bases between. This CDR3 has 14 residues. Germline V CDR1 and CDR2: DFQATT, SNEGSKA (reference sequence).